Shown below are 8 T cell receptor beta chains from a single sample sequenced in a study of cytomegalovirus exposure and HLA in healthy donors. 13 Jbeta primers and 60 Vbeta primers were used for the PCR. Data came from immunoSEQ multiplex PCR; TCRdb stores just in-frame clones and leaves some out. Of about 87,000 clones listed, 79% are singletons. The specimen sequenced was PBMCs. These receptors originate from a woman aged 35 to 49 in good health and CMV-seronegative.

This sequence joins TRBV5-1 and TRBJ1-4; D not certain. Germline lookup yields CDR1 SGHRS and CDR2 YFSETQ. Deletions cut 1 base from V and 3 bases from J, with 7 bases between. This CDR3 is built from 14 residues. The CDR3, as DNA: TGCGCCAGCAGCTTGAGTAGCCCTAATGAAAAACTGTTTTTT. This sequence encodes CASSLSSPNEKLFF. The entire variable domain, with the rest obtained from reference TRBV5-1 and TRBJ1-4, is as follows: KAGVTQTPRYLIKTRGQQVTLSCSPISGHRSVSWYQQTPGQGLQFLFEYFSETQRNKGNFPGRFSGRQFSNSRSEMNVSTLELGDSALYLCASSLSSPNEKLFFGSGTQLSVL.

The CDR3 nucleotides are TGTGCCAGTAGTATAGGGTTGGCGGCCTCGGCTTTCTTT. Protein: CASSIGLAASAFF. V is TRBV19 and J is TRBJ1-1; no reliable D call. Per germline, CDR1 LNHDA and CDR2 SQIVND (reference sequence). The CDR3 length is 13 residues. V lost 1 base and J lost 11, with 14 bases in between.

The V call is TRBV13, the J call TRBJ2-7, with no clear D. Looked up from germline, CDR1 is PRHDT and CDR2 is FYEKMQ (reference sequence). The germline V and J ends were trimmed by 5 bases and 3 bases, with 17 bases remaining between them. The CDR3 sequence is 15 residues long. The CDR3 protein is CASSTSRRSNYEQYF. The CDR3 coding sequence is TGTGCCAGCAGCACCAGCCGGAGATCGAACTACGAGCAGTACTTC. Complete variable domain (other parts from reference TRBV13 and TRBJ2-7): AAGVIQSPRHLIKEKRETATLKCYPIPRHDTVYWYQQGPGQDPQFLISFYEKMQSDKGSIPDRFSAQQFSDYHSELNMSSLELGDSALYFCASSTSRRSNYEQYFGPGTRLTVT.

The CDR3 sequence: CASSLMRTGVTEAFF. In DNA, the CDR3 is TGTGCCAGCAGCTTAATGAGGACAGGGGTTACTGAAGCTTTCTTT. The V and J genes are TRBV7-2 and TRBJ1-1; 9 nucleotides match TRBD1. CDR3 length: 15 amino acids. The V gene end was trimmed by 2 bases and the J gene end by 5 bases; junction bases not matched to a gene: 6. CDR1 is SGHTA and CDR2 is FQGNSA in the germline V gene.

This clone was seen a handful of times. CDR3 sequence (DNA): TGTGCCAGCAGTGAAGCGGACAGAACTAACACCGGGGAGCTGTTTTTT. It encodes CASSEADRTNTGELFF. The chain links TRBV6-1 to TRBJ2-2; maybe TRBD1 (6 bases). The CDR3 is 16 amino acids. V shed 0 bases and J shed 2 bases, with 10 bases lying between them. CDR1 is MNHNS, CDR2 SASEGT, per germline.

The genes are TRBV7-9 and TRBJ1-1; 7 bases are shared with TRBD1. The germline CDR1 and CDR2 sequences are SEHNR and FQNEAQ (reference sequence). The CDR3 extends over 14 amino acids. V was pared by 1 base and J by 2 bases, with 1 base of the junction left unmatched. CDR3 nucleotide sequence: TGTGCCAGCAGCTTAGTAGGGGGCAACACTGAAGCTTTCTTT. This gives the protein CASSLVGGNTEAFF.

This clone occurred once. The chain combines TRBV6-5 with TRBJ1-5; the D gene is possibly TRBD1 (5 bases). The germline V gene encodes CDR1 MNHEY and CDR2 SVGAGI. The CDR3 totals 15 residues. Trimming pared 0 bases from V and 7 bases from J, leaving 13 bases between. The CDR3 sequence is CASSYSGQGTQPQHF. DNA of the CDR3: TGTGCCAGCAGTTACTCAGGCCAGGGAACGCAGCCCCAGCATTTT.

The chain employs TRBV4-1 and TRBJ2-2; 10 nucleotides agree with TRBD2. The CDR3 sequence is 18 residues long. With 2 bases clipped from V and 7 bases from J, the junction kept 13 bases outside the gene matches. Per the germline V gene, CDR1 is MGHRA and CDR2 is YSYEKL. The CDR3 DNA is TGCGCCAGCAGCCAACTGGGAGCGGGGGGGCCCTGGGGCGGGGAGCTGTTTTTT. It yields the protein CASSQLGAGGPWGGELFF.